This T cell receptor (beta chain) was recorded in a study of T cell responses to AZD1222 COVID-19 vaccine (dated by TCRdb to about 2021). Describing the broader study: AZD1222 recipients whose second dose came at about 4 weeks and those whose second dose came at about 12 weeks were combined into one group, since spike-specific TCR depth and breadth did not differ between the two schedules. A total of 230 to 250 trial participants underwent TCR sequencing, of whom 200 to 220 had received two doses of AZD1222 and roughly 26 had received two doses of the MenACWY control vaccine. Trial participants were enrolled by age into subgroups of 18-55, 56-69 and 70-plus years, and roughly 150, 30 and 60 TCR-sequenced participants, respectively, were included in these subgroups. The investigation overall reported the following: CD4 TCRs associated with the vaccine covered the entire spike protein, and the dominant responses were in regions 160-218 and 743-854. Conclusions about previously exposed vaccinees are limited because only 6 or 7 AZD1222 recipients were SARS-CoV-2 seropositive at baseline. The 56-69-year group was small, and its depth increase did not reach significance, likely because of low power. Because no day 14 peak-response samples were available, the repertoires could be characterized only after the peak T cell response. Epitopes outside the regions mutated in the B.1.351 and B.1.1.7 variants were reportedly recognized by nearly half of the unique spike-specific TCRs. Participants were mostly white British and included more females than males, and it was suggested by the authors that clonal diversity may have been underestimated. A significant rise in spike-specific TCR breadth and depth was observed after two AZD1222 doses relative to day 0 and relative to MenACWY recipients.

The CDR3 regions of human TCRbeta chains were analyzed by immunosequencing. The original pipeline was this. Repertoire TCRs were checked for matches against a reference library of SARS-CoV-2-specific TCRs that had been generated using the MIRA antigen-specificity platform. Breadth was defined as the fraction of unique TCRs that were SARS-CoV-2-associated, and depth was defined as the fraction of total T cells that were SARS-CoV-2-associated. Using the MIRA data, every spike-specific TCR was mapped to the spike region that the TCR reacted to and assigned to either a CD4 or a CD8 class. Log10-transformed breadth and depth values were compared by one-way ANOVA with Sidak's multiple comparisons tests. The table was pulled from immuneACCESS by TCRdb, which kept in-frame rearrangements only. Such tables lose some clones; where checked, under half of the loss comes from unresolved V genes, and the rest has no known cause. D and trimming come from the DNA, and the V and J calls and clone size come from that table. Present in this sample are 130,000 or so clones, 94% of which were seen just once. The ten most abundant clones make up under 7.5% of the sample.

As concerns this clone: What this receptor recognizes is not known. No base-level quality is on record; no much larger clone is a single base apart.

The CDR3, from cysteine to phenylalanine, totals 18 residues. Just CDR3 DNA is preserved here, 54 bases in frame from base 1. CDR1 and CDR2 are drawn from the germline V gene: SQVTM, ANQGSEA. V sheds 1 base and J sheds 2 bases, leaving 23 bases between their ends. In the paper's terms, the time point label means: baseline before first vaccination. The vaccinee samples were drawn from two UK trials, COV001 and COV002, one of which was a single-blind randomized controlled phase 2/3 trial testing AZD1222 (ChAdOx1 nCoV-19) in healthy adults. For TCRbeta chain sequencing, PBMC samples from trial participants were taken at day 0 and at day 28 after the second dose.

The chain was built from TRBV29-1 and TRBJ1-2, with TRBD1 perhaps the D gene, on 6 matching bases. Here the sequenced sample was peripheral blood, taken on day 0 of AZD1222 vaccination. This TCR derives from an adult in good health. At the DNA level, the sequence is TGCAGCGTTGAAGGAAGGGGGTCGGCAGGAGGTTGGAACTATGGCTACACCTTC. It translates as CSVEGRGSAGGWNYGYTF. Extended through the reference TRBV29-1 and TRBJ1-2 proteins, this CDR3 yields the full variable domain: SAVISQKPSRDICQRGTSLTIQCQVDSQVTMMFWYRQQPGQSLTLIATANQGSEATYESGFVIDKFPISRPNLTFSTLTVSNMSPEDSSIYLCSVEGRGSAGGWNYGYTFGSGTRLTVV.